These 12 T cell receptor beta chains were sequenced from one sample in a study of blood T cell repertoires in COVID-19. TCRdb keeps only in-frame clones here, not all; method: immunoSEQ multiplex PCR. The sample consists of a few hundred thousand clones, about 87% of them appearing once. Source material: PBMCs or T cells enriched from blood (not recorded which). These receptors all come from a woman in her forties or fifties who had recovered from COVID-19.

The chain is built from TRBV7-9 and TRBJ1-2; 7 bases match TRBD1. The V segment lost 8 bases and the J segment 5 bases; nucleotides outside the gene matches: 11. Germline lookup yields CDR1 SEHNR and CDR2 FQNEAQ (reference sequence). The length of the CDR3 is 14 residues. The CDR3 loop reads CASGIGTAAYGYTF. CDR3 DNA sequence: TGTGCCAGCGGGATTGGGACAGCTGCTTATGGCTACACCTTC.

The chain uses TRBV30 and TRBJ1-2; the match to TRBD1 covers 11 bases. CDR1 is GTSNPN, CDR2 SVGIG, per germline (reference sequence). The CDR3 contains 15 residues. V trimming: 1 base; J trimming: 5 bases; junction bases outside the gene matches: 6. DNA for the CDR3: TGTGCCTGGAGTGGCGGACAGGGGGCGGGATATGGCTACACCTTC. Its translation: CAWSGGQGAGYGYTF.

The gene calls are TRBV3-1 (or the pseudogene TRBV3-2) and TRBJ1-1; D not resolved. CDR3 length: 13 residues. V shed 2 bases and J shed 5 bases, with 9 bases lying between them. CDR1 and CDR2 from the germline V gene are LGHDT and YNNKEL (reference sequence). In nucleotides, the CDR3 is TGTGCCAGCAGCCAAATGGTCGGGACTGAAGCTTTCTTT. This encodes CASSQMVGTEAFF.

The V gene is TRBV5-6, the J gene TRBJ2-2, with TRBD1 matching 7 bases. The length of the CDR3 is 14 residues. Losses at the gene ends were 3 bases for V and 3 bases for J; bases not matched to a gene: 2. Germline loops: CDR1 SGHDT, CDR2 YYEEEE. CDR3 in DNA: TGTGCCAGCAGCTGGGGACAGTACACCGGGGAGCTGTTTTTT. Protein sequence: CASSWGQYTGELFF.

The chain recombines TRBV2 with TRBJ1-2; TRBD1 agrees at 7 bases. This CDR3 has 12 residues. With 6 bases clipped from V and 6 bases from J, the junction kept 4 bases outside the gene matches. Germline V gives CDR1 SNHLY, CDR2 FYNNEI. The CDR3 DNA reads as TGTGCCAGCAGCTCCGGGACAGATGGCTACACCTTC. Protein: CASSSGTDGYTF.

This chain connects TRBV28 to TRBJ1-5, with D maybe TRBD1 (5 bases). This CDR3 is built from 13 residues. Trimming stripped 7 bases from V and 7 bases from J, with 14 bases between. The germline CDR1 and CDR2 sequences are MDHEN and SYDVKM. This CDR3 reads CASNLGGFQPQHF. CDR3 in DNA: TGTGCCAGCAATCTGGGGGGTTTCCAGCCCCAGCATTTT.

The chain uses TRBV2 and TRBJ2-1; D might be TRBD1 (5 bases). CDR1 is SNHLY, CDR2 FYNNEI, per germline. V was pared by 7 bases and J by 8 bases, with 9 bases between. CDR3 length: 11 residues. CDR3 protein: CASMGRHEQFF. The CDR3 coding sequence is TGTGCCAGCATGGGGCGGCATGAGCAGTTCTTC.

The chain has TRBV5-1 and TRBJ1-2; D is undetermined. This CDR3 region has 14 residues. Trimming took 4 bases from V and 4 from J, leaving 14 bases between them. Germline V gives CDR1 SGHRS, CDR2 YFSETQ. Here the CDR3 DNA reads TGCGCCAGCAGCCCGATCTCGGGTCCCTATGGCTACACCTTC. It encodes CASSPISGPYGYTF.

CDR3 nucleotide sequence: TGTGCCAGTAGCCGGGACAGAACTTATGGCTACACCTTC. It yields the protein CASSRDRTYGYTF. The rearrangement joins TRBV19 to TRBJ1-2, with 7 bases aligning to TRBD1. The CDR3 runs to 13 residues. Losses at the gene ends were 6 bases for V and 5 bases for J; bases not matched to a gene: 6. The germline gives CDR1 LNHDA, CDR2 SQIVND (reference sequence).

The chain couples TRBV19 to TRBJ1-4; 7 nucleotides agree with TRBD1. CDR1 and CDR2 from the germline V gene are LNHDA and SQIVND (reference sequence). CDR3 length: 14 amino acids. Trimming at V came to 4 bases and at J to 7 bases, leaving 6 bases not matched to a gene. The CDR3 here is CASSRGGVGEKLFF. The CDR3 bases are TGTGCCAGTAGTAGAGGGGGCGTCGGTGAAAAACTGTTTTTT.

The chain uses TRBV14 and TRBJ1-2, with D tentatively TRBD1 (5 bases). V was pared by 3 bases and J by 6 bases, with 8 bases between. This CDR3 is built from 12 residues. Germline loops: CDR1 SGHDN, CDR2 FVKESK. CDR3 region: CASSQRGHGYTF. The CDR3 DNA sequence: TGTGCCAGCAGCCAGCGGGGACATGGCTACACCTTC.

This clone has just one count. The rearrangement uses TRBV18 and TRBJ1-2; D remains unclear. V dropped 3 bases and J dropped 3 bases, with 11 bases sitting between them. The germline V gene encodes CDR1 KGHSH and CDR2 LQKENI. The CDR3 contains 14 residues. CDR3 coding DNA: TGTGCCAGCTCACCTATAACCAGTCACTATGGCTACACCTTC. Amino acid sequence: CASSPITSHYGYTF.